The 29 T cell receptor beta chains below come from one sample, sequenced in a study of blood T cell repertoires in COVID-19. TCRdb's copy holds only in-frame clones and misses some; the assay was immunoSEQ multiplex PCR. This sample has approximately 400,000 clones, with around 88% found just once. The sample taken for sequencing was peripheral blood. All receptors derive from a woman in her 50s with COVID-19, enrolled during active disease.

The rearrangement links TRBV5-5 to TRBJ2-2; D gene uncertain. Germline V gives CDR1 SGHKS, CDR2 YYEKEE (reference sequence). V gave up 2 bases and J gave up 0 bases, with 14 bases separating them. This CDR3 is 17 amino acids long. CDR3 amino acids: CASSLRELLPNTGELFF. CDR3 in DNA: TGTGCCAGCAGCTTAAGAGAGTTACTCCCGAACACCGGGGAGCTGTTTTTT.

V gene TRBV30 combines with J gene TRBJ2-5; D remains ambiguous. Trimming took 2 bases from V and 5 from J, leaving 12 bases between them. Germline values: CDR1 GTSNPN, CDR2 SVGIG (reference sequence). The CDR3 spans 13 residues. CDR3 bases: TGTGCCTGGAGTATAGCTTTAATCGAGACCCAGTACTTC. Protein: CAWSIALIETQYF.

Here the CDR3 reads CASRTGYGNTEAFF. The CDR3 nucleotides read TGTGCCAGCAGGACAGGGTACGGGAACACTGAAGCTTTCTTT. The chain links TRBV6-5 to TRBJ1-1; 7 positions match TRBD1. The CDR3 has 14 amino acids. V gave up 6 bases and J gave up 1 base; unmatched junction bases: 5. The germline V gene encodes CDR1 MNHEY and CDR2 SVGAGI.

V gene TRBV5-4 combines with J gene TRBJ1-1, with 9 bases aligning to TRBD1. The CDR3 runs 16 residues. V gave up 3 bases and J gave up 5 bases; unmatched junction bases: 11. The V gene's germline CDR1 is SGHNT and CDR2 YYREEE (reference sequence). The CDR3 here is CASSSTIGTGKTEAFF. The DNA of the CDR3 is TGTGCCAGCAGCTCCACCATTGGGACAGGGAAAACTGAAGCTTTCTTT.

The chain has TRBV4-1 and TRBJ2-1, with 8 bases aligning to TRBD2. Losses at the gene ends were 4 bases for V and 1 base for J; bases not matched to a gene: 0. The CDR3 runs 14 residues. Germline V CDR1 and CDR2: MGHRA, YSYEKL. CDR3 amino acids: CASSLAGSYNEQFF. The CDR3 region has the DNA TGCGCCAGCAGCCTAGCGGGATCCTACAATGAGCAGTTCTTC.

This clone was counted a single time. Different DNA sequences within this sample yield the same CDR3. The genes are TRBV12-3 or TRBV12-4 and TRBJ2-5; 7 nucleotides align to TRBD1. Losses at the gene ends were 5 bases for V and 2 bases for J; bases not matched to a gene: 2. CDR3 length equals 13 residues. This CDR3 is CASSLGQQETQYF. CDR3 sequence (DNA): TGTGCCAGCAGTCTGGGACAGCAAGAGACCCAGTACTTC.

The table lists this clone with a count of one. J is TRBJ1-2 and V is TRBV6-2 or TRBV6-3, with 9 bases matching TRBD1. Germline trimming cut 3 bases from V and 2 bases from J; bases unmatched to any gene: 7. The CDR3 loop spans 16 amino acids. Germline V gene lookup returns CDR1 MNHEY and CDR2 SVGEGT. The CDR3 sequence is CASSYSGTGPNYGYTF. The CDR3 DNA follows: TGTGCCAGCAGTTATTCCGGGACAGGGCCCAACTATGGCTACACCTTC.

The chain is built from TRBV19 and TRBJ1-6; D is ambiguous. V shed 4 bases and J shed 9 bases, with 13 bases lying between them. The CDR3 totals 14 residues. The germline gives CDR1 LNHDA, CDR2 SQIVND (reference sequence). CDR3 amino acids: CASSRREDGSPLHF. CDR3 sequence (DNA): TGTGCCAGTAGTAGACGGGAGGATGGTTCACCCCTCCACTTT.

This chain uses TRBV19 with TRBJ1-2; 10 bases agree with TRBD1. There are 13 residues in the CDR3. Germline assignment: CDR1 LNHDA and CDR2 SQIVND (reference sequence). V shed 5 bases, J shed 8 bases, and the junction held 5 bases outside the gene matches. The CDR3 is CASSPGQGVGYTF. The CDR3 DNA reads as TGTGCCAGTAGTCCCGGACAGGGGGTAGGCTACACCTTC.

The chain has TRBV30 and TRBJ2-7; TRBD1 aligns across 11 bases. Germline values: CDR1 GTSNPN, CDR2 SVGIG (reference sequence). The CDR3 runs to 15 residues. J lost 7 bases, V lost 3 bases, and 11 bases had no gene match. The CDR3 reads CAWSGQGAARREQYF. The CDR3 DNA is TGTGCCTGGAGCGGACAGGGGGCGGCCCGTAGGGAGCAGTACTTC.

The chain joins TRBV29-1 to TRBJ2-3; D perhaps matches TRBD1 (6 bases). CDR1 and CDR2 from the germline V gene are SQVTM and ANQGSEA. The V and J ends lost 3 bases and 3 bases respectively, with 19 bases between them. The length of the CDR3 is 16 residues. In DNA form, the CDR3 reads TGCAGCGTTGAGAAACAGGGTATCTTAAAGACAGATACGCAGTATTTT. Protein: CSVEKQGILKTDTQYF.

The J gene is TRBJ2-3, the V gene TRBV9; 14 bases align to TRBD2. The CDR3 length is 16 residues. Germline V gene lookup returns CDR1 SGDLS and CDR2 YYNGEE. Germline trimming cut 0 bases from V and 7 bases from J; bases unmatched to any gene: 4. The CDR3 coding sequence is TGTGCCAGCAGCGTAGTTGGACTAGCGGGGGGTAATACGCAGTATTTT. Its translation: CASSVVGLAGGNTQYF. Based on the CDR3 plus reference TRBV9 and TRBJ2-3, the full variable domain is DSGVTQTPKHLITATGQRVTLRCSPRSGDLSVYWYQQSLDQGLQFLIQYYNGEERAKGNILERFSAQQFPDLHSELNLSSLELGDSALYFCASSVVGLAGGNTQYFGPGTRLTVL.

The chain recombines TRBV11-3 with TRBJ2-5; D ambiguous. CDR3 size: 13 residues. CDR1 and CDR2 from the germline V gene are SGHNT and YENEEA. Trimming cost V 2 bases and J 1 base, with 5 bases left between them. The CDR3 bases are TGTGCCAGCAGCTTAAACTCCCAAGAGACCCAGTACTTC. This codes for CASSLNSQETQYF.

The rearrangement uses TRBV2 and TRBJ2-2, with 7 positions matching TRBD2. The CDR3 covers 15 residues. J lost 2 bases, V lost 6 bases, and 6 bases had no gene match. Per germline, CDR1 SNHLY and CDR2 FYNNEI. CDR3 protein: CASRPGGVNTGELFF. The CDR3 DNA sequence: TGTGCCAGCAGGCCTGGGGGGGTAAACACCGGGGAGCTGTTTTTT.

V and J are TRBV2 and TRBJ1-1; D remains unclear. The CDR3 length is 14 residues. CDR1 is SNHLY and CDR2 is FYNNEI in the germline V gene. Trimming removed 7 bases from V and 8 bases from J, with 20 bases in between. This chain's CDR3 is CASTRGLFGQEAFF. The CDR3 nucleotides read TGTGCCAGCACCCGAGGTCTCTTCGGCCAAGAAGCTTTCTTT.

The chain joins TRBV27 to TRBJ1-1; tentative D call: TRBD1 (6 bases). Trimming removed 4 bases at V and 0 bases at J, with 9 bases between. The CDR3 runs to 14 residues. Germline V gene lookup returns CDR1 MNHEY and CDR2 SMNVEV (reference sequence). CDR3 bases: TGTGCCAGCAGTTCCCACAGGGTGAACACTGAAGCTTTCTTT. It is translated as CASSSHRVNTEAFF.

The rearrangement uses TRBV2 and TRBJ1-1, with 8 positions matching TRBD1. Looked up from germline, CDR1 is SNHLY and CDR2 is FYNNEI. CDR3 length: 14 residues. Losses at the gene ends were 6 bases for V and 4 bases for J; bases not matched to a gene: 7. CDR3 sequence reads: CASRATGGGTEAFF. The CDR3 nucleotides are TGTGCCAGCAGAGCAACAGGGGGGGGCACTGAAGCTTTCTTT.

V and J are TRBV7-6 and TRBJ2-7; 7 nucleotides agree with TRBD2. This CDR3 region has 15 residues. Per germline, CDR1 SGHVS and CDR2 FNYEAQ. V trimming: 6 bases; J trimming: 1 base; junction bases outside the gene matches: 9. CDR3 sequence reads: CASSQTSSKSYEQYF. Written as DNA, the CDR3 is TGTGCCAGCAGTCAGACTAGCTCCAAATCCTACGAGCAGTACTTC.

This sequence joins TRBV21-1 and TRBJ1-4; the table gives TRBD1 as D, unverified against the DNA. TRBV21-1 is a recognized pseudogene. This CDR3 is built from 15 residues. CDR3 amino acids: CASSGHQGYNEKLFF. In DNA, the CDR3 is TGTGCCAGCAGCGGCCACCAGGGGTATAATGAAAAACTGTTTTTT.

Regarding this clone: The junction and the germline gene differ at one end; a read error may be behind it. The chain employs TRBV10-1 and TRBJ1-4; no clear D gene. The germline CDR1 and CDR2 sequences are WNHNN and SYGVQD (reference sequence). There are 12 residues in the CDR3. The CDR3 DNA reads as TGCGCGAGCAGCTTAAATAATGAAAAACTGTTTTTT. Amino acid sequence: CASSLNNEKLFF.

V gene TRBV20-1 combines with J gene TRBJ2-1, with 11 bases identical to TRBD2. CDR1 and CDR2 from the germline V gene are DFQATT and SNEGSKA (reference sequence). V trimming: 5 bases; J trimming: 6 bases; junction bases outside the gene matches: 12. The CDR3 is 16 residues long. CDR3 loop: CSARGTSGQISNEQFF. DNA for the CDR3: TGCAGTGCTCGTGGGACTAGCGGACAGATTAGCAATGAGCAGTTCTTC.

The chain joins TRBV12-3 or TRBV12-4 to TRBJ1-2; D gene unclear. The V end lost 10 bases, the J end lost 8 bases, and 20 bases lay between the germline ends. This CDR3 contains 13 residues. CDR3: CATPCHRTIGYTF. The CDR3 bases are TGTGCCACCCCCTGCCACCGAACTATAGGCTACACCTTC.

V gene TRBV9 combines with J gene TRBJ2-1; TRBD1 matches 9 bases. The germline gives CDR1 SGDLS, CDR2 YYNGEE. The CDR3 is 13 amino acids. After removal of 8 bases from V and 8 bases from J, the junction contained 8 bases not matched to a gene. This chain's CDR3 is CASCTGGRDEQFF. The CDR3 coding sequence is TGTGCCAGTTGCACAGGGGGCCGAGATGAGCAGTTCTTC. The complete variable domain, with remaining parts taken from reference TRBV9 and TRBJ2-1, reads DSGVTQTPKHLITATGQRVTLRCSPRSGDLSVYWYQQSLDQGLQFLIQYYNGEERAKGNILERFSAQQFPDLHSELNLSSLELGDSALYFCASCTGGRDEQFFGPGTRLTVL.

The rearrangement uses TRBV2 and TRBJ2-1; D unclear. CDR3 length: 13 residues. The germline V gene has CDR1 SNHLY and CDR2 FYNNEI. The V and J ends lost 5 bases and 7 bases respectively, with 12 bases between them. The CDR3 nucleotides read TGTGCCAGCAGTTCCTCCTGGCGGAATGAGCAGTTCTTC. Its translation: CASSSSWRNEQFF. Full variable domain (remainder filled in from reference TRBV2 and TRBJ2-1): EPEVTQTPSHQVTQMGQEVILRCVPISNHLYFYWYRQILGQKVEFLVSFYNNEISEKSEIFDDQFSVERPDGSNFTLKIRSTKLEDSAMYFCASSSSWRNEQFFGPGTRLTVL.

This sequence joins TRBV11-2 and TRBJ2-5; maybe TRBD1 (5 bases). Germline values: CDR1 SGHAT, CDR2 FQNNGV. Trimming removed 3 bases from V and 5 bases from J, with 10 bases in between. The CDR3 loop spans 13 amino acids. The CDR3 here is CASSFTGSETQYF. CDR3 nucleotide sequence: TGTGCCAGCAGCTTTACAGGTTCGGAGACCCAGTACTTC.

The table lists this clone with a count of one. The chain combines TRBV7-8 with TRBJ1-4; a weak D match, TRBD1 (6 bases). V lost 1 base to trimming and J lost 6 bases, with 6 bases between them. This CDR3 has 13 amino acids. Germline V gene lookup returns CDR1 SGHVS and CDR2 FQNEAQ. The CDR3 reads CASSLEGDEKLFF. CDR3 in DNA: TGTGCCAGCAGCTTAGAGGGGGATGAAAAACTGTTTTTT.

The chain is built from TRBV10-1 and TRBJ2-3; D unresolved. The CDR3 runs to 12 residues. Germline CDR1 is WNHNN and CDR2 is SYGVQD (reference sequence). The V end lost 3 bases, the J end lost 9 bases, and 10 bases lay between the germline ends. The DNA of the CDR3 is TGCGCCAGCAGTGATCCTGGGCTCACGCAGTATTTT. Protein sequence: CASSDPGLTQYF.

V gene TRBV7-9 combines with J gene TRBJ2-1, with D perhaps TRBD2 (6 bases). The ends were cut back, 5 bases at V and 4 bases at J, with 9 bases in the middle. CDR3 length equals 13 residues. CDR1 is SEHNR, CDR2 FQNEAQ, per germline (reference sequence). Here the CDR3 DNA reads TGTGCCAGCAGCGGCGGGGATTACAATGAGCAGTTCTTC. It codes for CASSGGDYNEQFF.

Comments on this clone: This CDR3 is also generated by other DNA sequences in the sample. The chain links TRBV5-1 to TRBJ1-2; 7 nucleotides line up with TRBD1. The CDR3 is 13 residues long. Trimming at V came to 2 bases and at J to 4 bases, leaving 2 bases not matched to a gene. In germline, CDR1 is SGHRS, CDR2 YFSETQ. The CDR3 protein is CASSLAGGYGYTF. The CDR3 DNA reads as TGCGCCAGCAGCTTAGCAGGGGGCTATGGCTACACCTTC.